This entry concerns a single TCR beta chain. What antigen it recognizes has not been identified. Base qualities are not provided; no much larger clone lies one nucleotide away. This sample also contains other DNA sequences that code for the same CDR3. Reading from cysteine to phenylalanine, the CDR3 counts 14 amino acids. The only DNA kept is the CDR3, 42 bases in frame from the first base. As encoded in the germline V gene, CDR1 is MDHEN while CDR2 is SYDVKM. Trimmed from V: 5 bases; trimmed from J: 4 bases; junction bases lacking a gene match: 8. The method was the immunoSEQ multiplex PCR assay. The multiplex PCR relied on a mix of 60 forward primers for TCR Vbeta segments and 13 reverse primers for TCR Jbeta segments. The CDR3 region of rearranged TCR beta genes was amplified from genomic DNA by a multiplex PCR assay. Amplified TCR beta libraries were sequenced as 87-base-pair reads on the Illumina HiSeq System. The study's own analysis went as follows. A later analysis tallied around 80 million unique TCR beta chains across the 650 to 750 repertoires, and some 10 million of those chains were shared by two or more donors. To remove PCR and sequencing errors, raw reads were error-corrected and collapsed into unique sequences using a nearest-neighbor algorithm that merged closely related sequences. CDR3 sequences were aligned to IMGT reference sequences to assign V, D and J gene segments. For a sequence to be retained, at least a six-nucleotide match to both a V gene segment and a J gene segment was required. Rearrangements were called productive when the CDR3 lacked stop codons and stayed in frame with V and J; all others were non-productive. Following IMGT convention, CDR3 was defined as the stretch from the second conserved V-encoded cysteine up to the conserved J-encoded phenylalanine. Sequences without an unambiguous match to a single V gene segment were excluded from the earlier analysis of a few hundred of the donors. An earlier analysis of almost 600 of the donors classified V segments as functional when productive rearrangements were above 56.7% and as segregating when the standard deviation between donors was above 5%. A statistical classification framework was built to diagnose cytomegalovirus status from the catalog of TCR beta chain sequences. A later analysis assigned V and J genes by comparing TCR nucleotide sequences with IMGT/GENE-DB human TR gene sequences. A later analysis assigned CDR3 sequences and most-parsimonious VDJ recombination scenarios with the TCRdist pipeline. In a later analysis, each TCR beta chain was defined by its CDR3 amino acid sequence together with its V-gene family, and reads lacking a unique V-gene family were excluded. To address suspected cross-contamination and a sequencing artifact, a later analysis removed 550 to 750 highly shared, low-generation-probability nucleotide sequences. In a later analysis, a clonal expansion index for each public chain was calculated from normalized within-repertoire ranks of inferred template counts. In a later analysis, generation probabilities were computed using a VDJ recombination model fitted to out-of-frame rearrangements, and the results were checked against IGoR. Hypergeometric tests were used in a later analysis to score TCR-TCR, TCR-HLA and TCR-CMV co-occurrence, with a repertoire-size bias correction applied to the TCR pairs. To estimate false discovery rates, a later analysis permuted the HLA or CMV assignments 20 times. In a later analysis, co-occurring TCRs were grouped using DBSCAN, with TCRdist sequence similarity added in when clustering inside HLA-allele-positive subsets. Repertoires with fewer than 30,000 or more than 120,000 public chains were left out of co-occurrence clustering, as were a handful of repertoires with anomalous nucleotide sharing. In TCRdb, the immuneACCESS table is reduced to in-frame sequences with V and J assigned. These tables do not hold every clone; where another copy was compared, an unresolved V gene accounts for under half, and the others remain unexplained. For V, J and clone size, that table is used; D and trimming come from the DNA. For this sample there are more than 150,000 clones; about 72% appear just once. The top ten clones comprise over 1.1% of the sample.

The data were taken from a study of cytomegalovirus exposure and HLA in healthy donors (dated 2017 in TCRdb). For the wider study: An earlier analysis of fewer than 750 of the donors reported 276 Gb of sequence data and 117 million unique TCR beta sequences obtained from approximately 180 million T cells. Around 320 gigabases of sequencing data and roughly 90 million unique TCR sequences were included in an early release covering about 700 HLA-typed donors. Of the approximately 400 genotyped donors, less than 85% were placed in the genetic ancestry cluster associated with self-reported Caucasian donors. The study aimed to test whether signatures of past pathogen exposure could be identified by cataloging public T cell receptors. The study used immunosequencing to profile the T cell repertoires of some 600 subjects and linked those repertoires to cytomegalovirus serostatus. A separate validation cohort of over 95 different subjects was used in addition to the 666-subject first cohort. The study combined high-throughput TCR immunosequencing, statistical association of individual TCRs with disease status, and machine learning to predict cytomegalovirus infection status. To study patterns of TCR occurrence, a later analysis re-analyzed previously published TCR beta repertoires from 650 to 750 donors and added high-resolution HLA genotyping. In the later analysis, no new phenotypic data were used to find candidate immune exposures; instead, reliance was placed on TCR beta sequences and their occurrence across donors. An earlier analysis of more than 450 of the donors used high-throughput TCR beta sequencing to judge whether each TCR beta V gene segment behaved as functional or pseudogenic. Donor age, sex, ethnicity and CMV serostatus were compiled together with the repertoire data. In a later genetic analysis, genome-wide SNP genotypes for about 65% of the roughly 700 donors were used, and that subset was treated as a discovery cohort. All discovery cohort repertoires had been generated using a single sequencing platform. HLA typing covered class I and class II loci at four-digit resolution. Typing coverage differed by locus: A, B, C, DRB1 and DQB1 were typed in about 629-640 donors, DQA1 in 500 to 550, DPA1 in some 610, and DPB1 in approximately 450. About five DR-DQ haplotypes were handled as single units for association and clustering because linkage in the cohort was strong. Across 398 genotyped donors of the cohort, an average of about 240,000 unique TCR beta nucleotide sequences per donor were sequenced, and roughly 20% of those sequences were non-productive. Study-wide conclusions, independent of this receptor: According to a later genetic analysis, donors in an Asian-associated ancestry cluster had fewer N-insertions in productive TCRs than the approximately 700-donor mean. The sequencing pipeline was judged likely to have produced a cluster of highly shared sequence variants as a technical artifact. In the study, roughly 160 TCR beta chains were listed as associated with cytomegalovirus. While some public TCRs were present in many individuals, most TCR sequences turned up only very rarely across donors. The authors suggested that the approach could potentially be extended to other disease states and immunological phenotypes. A further reported finding was that TCR beta sequences accurately predicted the HLA-A and HLA-B alleles for most subjects in the first cohort. Approximately 18 rarely observed V segments, including chromosome 9 orphons, were excluded from the earlier analysis of about 600 of the donors because counts were too low. Assigning TCR associations to individual alleles was difficult when HLA alleles, especially DR and DQ, strongly co-occurred. Specific HLA alleles were associated with over 15,000 TCR beta sequences at a false discovery rate of 0.05 in a later analysis. Compared with equally common non-associated chains, HLA-associated TCR beta chains in a later analysis were more clonally expanded and had lower generation probabilities. This cohort had only TCR beta chains sequenced, and the lack of alpha or paired-chain data limited which features could be detected. Three of the identified cytomegalovirus-associated TCR beta chains were confirmed in vitro to be specific for cytomegalovirus antigens. In a later analysis, most CMV-associated TCR beta chains were found to appear HLA-restricted, with HLA associations seemingly driven largely by CMV exposure. The 87-base-pair reads could not distinguish some IMGT-functional V segments, including TRBV6-2 and TRBV6-3, so those segments were excluded. The classifier was reported to diagnose cytomegalovirus status with high specificity and sensitivity in both the original cohort and the validation cohort. Correlated functional status among segregating V segments might be attributable to linkage disequilibrium, but an unknown experimental factor could not be ruled out. V-gene and J-gene trimming of TCR beta chains was associated with a missense DCLRE1C variant in a later genetic analysis, and the association was replicated in an independent cohort. Immune exposure information for the cohort was limited to CMV serostatus. The presence/absence analyses assumed that sequencing depth was roughly uniform across donors, and that assumption may not be true. According to a later analysis, TCR association rates differed among HLA loci, with DRB1 alleles showing the most associated TCRs and HLA-C alleles showing the fewest. HLA typing was unavailable for some donors at each locus, so association tests used only the typed subset. According to a later analysis, parvovirus B19, influenza, CMV and Epstein-Barr virus appeared linked to several top co-occurrence clusters. In an earlier analysis of 450 to 750 of the donors, most TCR beta V segments appeared in productive rearrangements about 87% or about 30% of the time, broadly matching IMGT annotations.

The cohort comprised 710 or so healthy bone marrow donors. All cohort members were sampled while nominally healthy, although unrecorded immune exposures were likely present. The donor tested CMV seronegative and was one of the 352 seronegative cohort members. Each donor provided a peripheral blood sample, and peripheral blood mononuclear cells were used for TCR beta sequencing. The Qiagen DNeasy Blood Extraction Kit was used to extract genomic DNA from the blood cell samples. The V gene is TRBV28 and the J gene is TRBJ2-7; 7 nucleotides in the junction match TRBD2. What was sequenced was PBMCs. The receptor comes from a male donor in good health and CMV-seronegative. CDR3 region: CASSLGRGPYEQYF. The nucleotide sequence is TGTGCCAGCAGTCTAGGGAGGGGCCCTTACGAGCAGTACTTC.